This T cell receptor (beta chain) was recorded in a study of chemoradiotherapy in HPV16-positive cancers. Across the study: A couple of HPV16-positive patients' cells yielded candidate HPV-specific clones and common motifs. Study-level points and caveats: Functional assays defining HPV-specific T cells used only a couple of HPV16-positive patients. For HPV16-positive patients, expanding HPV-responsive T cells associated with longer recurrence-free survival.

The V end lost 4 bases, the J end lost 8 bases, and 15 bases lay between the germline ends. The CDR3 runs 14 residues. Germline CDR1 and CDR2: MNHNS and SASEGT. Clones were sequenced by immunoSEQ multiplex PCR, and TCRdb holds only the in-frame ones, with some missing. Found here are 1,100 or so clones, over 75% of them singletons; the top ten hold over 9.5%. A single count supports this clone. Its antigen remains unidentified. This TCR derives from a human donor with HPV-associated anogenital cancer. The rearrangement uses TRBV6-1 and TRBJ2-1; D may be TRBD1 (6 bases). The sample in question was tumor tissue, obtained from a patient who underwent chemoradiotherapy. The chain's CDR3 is CASSGQQGSDEQFF. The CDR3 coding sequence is TGTGCCAGCAGTGGCCAACAGGGTTCAGATGAGCAGTTCTTC.